These T cell receptor beta chains were read from a single sample in a study of cytomegalovirus exposure and HLA in healthy donors. Clones were read by immunoSEQ multiplex PCR, and TCRdb kept only the in-frame ones, dropping some. The sample lists approximately 150,000 clones, under 90% occurring once. The sequenced sample consisted of PBMCs. These receptors were obtained from a young man in good health and CMV-seronegative. The CDR3 runs from the conserved cysteine through the conserved F or W. D genes are given only for firm matches. The size of a clone is reported for some rows only, either as once, few or many, or as a class for expanded clones.

v_gene: TRBV5-1; j_gene: TRBJ2-3; abundance: .; d_gene: TRBD1; CDR3aa: CASTWTGQPTDTQYF; CDR3nt: TGCGCCAGCACTTGGACAGGGCAACCGACAGATACGCAGTATTTT
v_gene: TRBV28; j_gene: TRBJ2-7; abundance: .; d_gene: .; CDR3aa: CASRPGGSRLDEQYF; CDR3nt: TGTGCCAGCCGACCGGGGGGCAGCCGATTGGACGAGCAGTACTTC
v_gene: TRBV25-1; j_gene: TRBJ2-6; abundance: .; d_gene: .; CDR3aa: CASSDTGFAGANVLTF; CDR3nt: TGTGCCAGCAGTGACACAGGTTTCGCTGGGGCCAACGTCCTGACTTTC
v_gene: TRBV28; j_gene: TRBJ1-1; abundance: few; d_gene: .; CDR3aa: CASSLWGPTEAFF; CDR3nt: TGTGCCAGCAGTTTATGGGGGCCCACTGAAGCTTTCTTT
v_gene: TRBV28; j_gene: TRBJ2-3; abundance: .; d_gene: TRBD2; CDR3aa: CASSSAGGPSDTQYF; CDR3nt: TGTGCCAGCAGTTCTGCGGGAGGGCCCTCGGATACGCAGTATTTT
v_gene: TRBV6-6; j_gene: TRBJ1-6; abundance: few; d_gene: TRBD1; CDR3aa: CASSGTENSPLHF; CDR3nt: TGTGCCAGCAGTGGGACAGAGAATTCACCCCTCCACTTT
v_gene: TRBV18; j_gene: TRBJ2-2; abundance: .; d_gene: .; CDR3aa: CASSTPGLGPGELFF; CDR3nt: TGTGCCAGCTCAACCCCGGGACTCGGGCCCGGGGAGCTGTTTTTT
v_gene: TRBV5-6; j_gene: TRBJ2-1; abundance: .; d_gene: TRBD1; CDR3aa: CASSGFDRVSNEQFF; CDR3nt: TGTGCCAGCAGTGGTTTTGACAGGGTCTCGAATGAGCAGTTCTTC
v_gene: TRBV19; j_gene: TRBJ2-3; abundance: .; d_gene: TRBD2; CDR3aa: CASSLLAGANTDTQYF; CDR3nt: TGTGCCAGTAGTTTGCTAGCGGGAGCAAACACAGATACGCAGTATTTT
v_gene: TRBV7-2; j_gene: TRBJ2-3; abundance: .; d_gene: .; CDR3aa: CASSLGLIAAPSTDTQYF; CDR3nt: TGTGCCAGCAGCTTAGGGCTCATAGCTGCCCCTAGCACAGATACGCAGTATTTT
v_gene: TRBV27; j_gene: TRBJ1-1; abundance: .; d_gene: TRBD1; CDR3aa: CASSPQGAHTEAFF; CDR3nt: TGTGCCAGCAGTCCACAGGGGGCGCACACTGAAGCTTTCTTT
v_gene: TRBV6-5; j_gene: TRBJ2-1; abundance: .; d_gene: TRBD1; CDR3aa: CASSYSSTGVDNEQFF; CDR3nt: TGTGCCAGCAGTTACTCGAGTACAGGGGTCGACAATGAGCAGTTCTTC
v_gene: TRBV5-6; j_gene: TRBJ1-6; abundance: .; d_gene: .; CDR3aa: CASSVHKGPNSPLHF; CDR3nt: TGTGCCAGCAGCGTCCACAAGGGGCCTAATTCACCCCTCCACTTT
v_gene: TRBV28; j_gene: TRBJ1-5; abundance: few; d_gene: TRBD1; CDR3aa: CASRLGQGASNQPQHF; CDR3nt: TGTGCCAGCAGACTAGGACAGGGGGCTAGCAATCAGCCCCAGCATTTT